The clone carrying this TCR beta chain was seen more than once but under ten times. Its matching antigen is unknown. This entry is derived from a study of vaccination effects on CD4 cells after COVID-19. Study-wide results and limits: Marked contraction was observed in infection-induced and vaccine-induced clones late after vaccination. Researchers report that only 1 of 255 vaccine-induced clones in healthy vaccinees cross-reacted with common cold coronaviruses.

Data came from immunoSEQ multiplex PCR; TCRdb stores just in-frame clones and leaves some out. The data hold some 15,000 clones, with 70% to 80% observed a single time. Expansion of antigen-specific CD4+ T cells with viral peptide pools was carried out by the ViraFEST assay before sequencing. The culture ran for approximately 10 days, and then CD4+ T cells were isolated. Participants each got two BNT162b2 or mRNA-1273 vaccine doses. No vaccinee had earlier SARS-CoV-2 infection, and nucleocapsid antibodies were negative. On both days 3 and 7, half of the culture medium was replaced with IL-2 medium. Per germline, CDR1 SGHRS and CDR2 YFSETQ. The CDR3 sequence is 15 residues long. The V gene lost 6 bases and the J gene lost 2 bases, with 15 bases spanning the gap.

This clonotype was sampled from a human donor who received a COVID-19 vaccine. The V and J genes are TRBV5-1 and TRBJ2-1; D may be TRBD1 (5 bases). The sequencing used CD4+ T cells from PBMCs cultured with HCoV-NL63 spike peptides, collected after COVID-19 vaccination. The CDR3 DNA reads as TGCGCCAGCACTGATGGCACAGGAGCCTACAATGAGCAGTTCTTC. It specifies CASTDGTGAYNEQFF. The whole variable domain, remainder taken from reference TRBV5-1 and TRBJ2-1, is KAGVTQTPRYLIKTRGQQVTLSCSPISGHRSVSWYQQTPGQGLQFLFEYFSETQRNKGNFPGRFSGRQFSNSRSEMNVSTLELGDSALYLCASTDGTGAYNEQFFGPGTRLTVL.